This T cell receptor (beta chain) derives from a study of T cell changes during pregnancy in multiple sclerosis. Produced via immunoSEQ multiplex PCR; TCRdb's table is partial and in-frame only. The table includes 45,000 to 60,000 clones, 80% to 90% detected once. Trimming removed 2 bases from V and 3 bases from J, with 17 bases in between. The CDR3 has 16 residues. From germline, CDR1 is LNHDA and CDR2 SQIVND (reference sequence). Material: CD8+ T cells from peripheral blood mononuclear cells, obtained in the second trimester of pregnancy. The sequence was obtained from a female donor with multiple sclerosis, enrolled in a pregnancy study. The chain uses TRBV19 and TRBJ2-7; maybe TRBD2 (6 bases). CDR3 in amino acids: CASSISRELRGYEQYF. Written as DNA, the CDR3 is TGTGCCAGTAGTATATCAAGGGAGCTGCGGGGCTACGAGCAGTACTTC.